These T cell receptor beta chains were read from a single sample in a study of siplizumab effects on memory and regulatory T cells. This table comes from immunoSEQ multiplex PCR, and its TCRdb copy is limited to in-frame clones, with some not included. The repertoire holds some 100,000 clones, with more than 85% as singletons. Sequencing input: CD4+ T cells sorted from blood. The receptors were sampled from a human donor in good health. Some clones in this sample may be carry-over from other donors' samples. The CDR3 runs from the conserved cysteine through the conserved F or W. D genes are given only for firm matches. Not all rows give a size; the values are once, few, many and, for expanded clones, a class.

clone_size	cdr3_length	v_call	j_call	d_call	cdr3_nt	cdr3_aa
.	15	TRBV18	TRBJ2-7	.	TGTGCCAGCTCACCACCTACCGCAGGGGCCGACGAGCAGTACTTC	CASSPPTAGADEQYF
.	14	TRBV2	TRBJ2-1	.	TGTGCCAGTACTTTAGCGGAGGGGGGCAATGAGCAGTTCTTC	CASTLAEGGNEQFF
.	14	TRBV4-1	TRBJ2-5	.	TGCGCCAGCAGCCACCGTCTAGAGGGGGAGACCCAGTACTTC	CASSHRLEGETQYF
.	11	TRBV2	TRBJ2-7	.	TGTGCCAGCAGTGAAGTTTACGAGCAGTACTTC	CASSEVYEQYF
.	16	TRBV28	TRBJ1-3	.	TGTGCCAGCACTACCCCCTTCCGGGGAACTGGAAACACCATATATTTT	CASTTPFRGTGNTIYF
.	13	TRBV7-9	TRBJ2-7	TRBD2	TGTGCCAGCAGCCCTAGCGGTTCCGCGGAGCAGTACTTC	CASSPSGSAEQYF
.	9	TRBV27	TRBJ2-5	.	TGTGCCAGACAAGAGACCCAGTACTTC	CARQETQYF
.	17	TRBV19	TRBJ2-1	.	TGTGCCAGTAGTATATTCCCCAGGGGGCCTGTTAGCGGGGCCACGTTCTTC	CASSIFPRGPVSGATFF
.	15	TRBV7-3	TRBJ1-1	TRBD1	TGTGCCAGCAGCTCCAAGACAGGGGGGGACACTGAAGCTTTCTTT	CASSSKTGGDTEAFF
.	13	TRBV5-1	TRBJ1-1	.	TGCGCCAGCACTAGGACAGCGAACACTGAAGCTTTCTTT	CASTRTANTEAFF
few	14	TRBV28	TRBJ1-4	TRBD1	TGTGCCACTTGGGGGACAGGGGATTTTGAAAAACTGTTTTTT	CATWGTGDFEKLFF
.	14	TRBV6-6	TRBJ2-4	.	TGTGCCAGCACCCTTGGGGGGGGCCAAAACATTCAGTACTTC	CASTLGGGQNIQYF
.	14	TRBV5-1	TRBJ2-5	TRBD1	TGCGCCAGCAGCTTAACAGGGGGAAGAGAGACCCAGTACTTC	CASSLTGGRETQYF
.	13	TRBV7-9	TRBJ2-5	.	TGTGCCAGCAGCTTCCTCGATAGAGAGACCCAGTACTTC	CASSFLDRETQYF
.	14	TRBV19	TRBJ2-2	TRBD2	TGTGCCAGTAGTATAGTGGGGGGGACCGGGGAGCTGTTTTTT	CASSIVGGTGELFF
.	17	TRBV28	TRBJ2-1	.	TGTGCCAGCAGCGAACCCCCCTCCAGGGCATCCTACAATGAGCAGTTCTTC	CASSEPPSRASYNEQFF
.	14	TRBV6-1	TRBJ2-5	.	TGTGCCAGCAGTCTTCCGACTAGGGAAGAGACCCAGTACTTC	CASSLPTREETQYF
.	14	TRBV10-1	TRBJ1-1	.	TGCGCCAGCAGGAAGGGAACTGGGAACACTGAAGCTTTCTTT	CASRKGTGNTEAFF
.	16	TRBV6-5	TRBJ2-2	.	TGTGCCAGCAGTTATTCTTCAGGAATAAACACCGGGGAGCTGTTTTTT	CASSYSSGINTGELFF
few	17	TRBV18	TRBJ1-1	TRBD1	TGTGCCAGCTCACCTCTCCGGGACAGGGCACCCAACACTGAAGCTTTCTTT	CASSPLRDRAPNTEAFF
once	15	TRBV27	TRBJ1-4	.	TGTGCCAGCAAGCTAGGCCAGACAACTAATGAAAAACTGTTTTTT	CASKLGQTTNEKLFF
.	12	TRBV29-1	TRBJ2-1	.	TGCAGCGTTGGCAGGTCCTACAATGAGCAGTTCTTC	CSVGRSYNEQFF
once	14	TRBV14	TRBJ1-1	.	TGTGCCAGCAGTATGAGATCGGACCGTAGCAAAGCTTTCTTT	CASSMRSDRSKAFF
once	13	TRBV2	TRBJ1-2	.	TGTGCCAGCGTCGAAGGGCGCGAGAAGGGCTACACCTTC	CASVEGREKGYTF
.	15	TRBV28	TRBJ2-3	TRBD2	TGTGCCAGCAGTACTCCGGGACTAGCGGTAAATACGCAGTATTTT	CASSTPGLAVNTQYF
.	15	TRBV5-6	TRBJ2-1	TRBD1	TGTGCCAGCAGCTTGATCCAGGGGGCGCCGAATGAGCAGTTCTTC	CASSLIQGAPNEQFF
.	13	TRBV11-2	TRBJ2-1	.	TGTGCCAGCAGCCTACCCGGAGGAGATGAGCAGTTCTTC	CASSLPGGDEQFF
.	16	TRBV5-1	TRBJ2-7	TRBD2	TGCGCCAGCAGCTGGAGAGGGACTAGCGGGACCTACGAGCAGTACTTC	CASSWRGTSGTYEQYF
.	18	TRBV1	TRBJ2-3	.	TGCACCAGCAGCCCACCCCACATAAACTTAGCGGGAGGACCTACGCAGTATTTT	CTSSPPHINLAGGPTQYF
.	14	TRBV18	TRBJ2-7	TRBD1	TGTGCCAGCTCACCGGGACAGGGTTCCTACGAGCAGTACTTC	CASSPGQGSYEQYF
.	15	TRBV7-9	TRBJ1-4	.	TGTGCCAGCAGCCCAGGCGGGGTTATTAATGAAAAACTGTTTTTT	CASSPGGVINEKLFF
.	15	TRBV5-1	TRBJ2-3	.	TGCGCCAGCAGCTTTTTGACGAAACAGACAGATACGCAGTATTTT	CASSFLTKQTDTQYF
.	13	TRBV5-1	TRBJ2-1	TRBD2	TGCGCCAGCAGCGCCCGGACTAGTCCTGAGCAGTTCTTC	CASSARTSPEQFF
.	18	TRBV14	TRBJ2-7	TRBD2	TGTGCCAGCAGCCAAAGGACTAGCGGGAGGGCTAAATTCTACGAGCAGTACTTC	CASSQRTSGRAKFYEQYF
.	15	TRBV5-6	TRBJ2-7	.	TGTGCCAGCAGCTTGGCAGCGTTCGTCTCCTACGAGCAGTACTTC	CASSLAAFVSYEQYF
.	15	TRBV5-1	TRBJ2-6	.	TGCGCCAGCAGCTTGACGGGCTCTGGGGCCAACGTCCTGACTTTC	CASSLTGSGANVLTF
.	18	TRBV4-1	TRBJ1-4	TRBD1	TGCGCCAGCAGCCCCCAGATTTACAGACAGGGGAGAGATGAAAAACTGTTTTTT	CASSPQIYRQGRDEKLFF
.	15	TRBV11-3	TRBJ2-2	TRBD1	TGTGCCAGCAGCTTGGGGCAGGGGGCAAGCGGGGAGCTGTTTTTT	CASSLGQGASGELFF
.	14	TRBV27	TRBJ2-1	.	TGTGCCAGCAGTTCCCAGGGTACCTACAATGAGCAGTTCTTC	CASSSQGTYNEQFF
.	14	TRBV7-8	TRBJ2-5	.	TGTGCCAGCAGCCTCCTTATCCTCAAGGGGACCCAGTACTTC	CASSLLILKGTQYF
.	13	TRBV10-3	TRBJ1-5	.	TGTGCCACCAACAGCCTTTCGGATCAGCCCCAGCATTTT	CATNSLSDQPQHF
.	14	TRBV6-6	TRBJ1-1	TRBD1	TGTGCCAGCAGTCGAACCACAGGGGTGGCTGAAGCTTTCTTT	CASSRTTGVAEAFF
.	16	TRBV10-2	TRBJ2-3	TRBD1	TGCGCCAGCATGGGGGACAGGAGTAAGAGCACAGATACGCAGTATTTT	CASMGDRSKSTDTQYF
.	16	TRBV7-6	TRBJ2-3	TRBD2	TGTGCCAGCAGCCCACGAGCGGGGGTTGGCACAGATACGCAGTATTTT	CASSPRAGVGTDTQYF
.	14	TRBV6-5	TRBJ2-2	TRBD1	TGTGCCAGCAGGGTTAAACAGGGGGCCGGGGAGCTGTTTTTT	CASRVKQGAGELFF
.	13	TRBV7-9	TRBJ1-1	.	TGTGCCAGCAGTTATCCCATGAACACTGAAGCTTTCTTT	CASSYPMNTEAFF
.	18	TRBV5-6	TRBJ2-3	TRBD1	TGTGCCAGCAGTTCCTCCGGGACAGGGAGTCTTTTCACAGATACGCAGTATTTT	CASSSSGTGSLFTDTQYF
.	15	TRBV2	TRBJ1-5	.	TGTGCCAGCAGTGTGGAGTCCGTTCGGAATCAGCCCCAGCATTTT	CASSVESVRNQPQHF
.	14	TRBV7-8	TRBJ1-1	.	TGTGCCAGCAGCTTATACCGGGAGGACACTGAAGCTTTCTTT	CASSLYREDTEAFF
.	14	TRBV5-1	TRBJ2-1	.	TGCGCCAGCAGCTTGGTCCTAGAAAGGGGTGAGCAGTTCTTC	CASSLVLERGEQFF
.	13	TRBV27	TRBJ2-7	TRBD1	TGTGCCAGCAGTCTGACAGGGCGTCTTCAGCAGTACTTC	CASSLTGRLQQYF
.	16	TRBV5-1	TRBJ2-3	TRBD2	TGCGCCAGCAGCTTGGACCTAGCGGGTGGCCCAGATACGCAGTATTTT	CASSLDLAGGPDTQYF
once	14	TRBV6-5	TRBJ1-5	.	TGTGCCAGCAGCACGGGGAGACGAAATCAGCCCCAGCATTTT	CASSTGRRNQPQHF
.	13	TRBV7-9	TRBJ2-1	.	TGTGCCAGCAGCTTAAACAGCTACAATGAGCAGTTCTTC	CASSLNSYNEQFF